This TCR beta chain originates from a study of control samples from healthy donors and cancer patients. Germline lookup yields CDR1 SNHLY and CDR2 FYNNEI. This CDR3 spans 13 amino acids. Trimming stripped 3 bases from V and 5 bases from J, with 8 bases between. Repertoires were generated with immunoSEQ multiplex PCR, while TCRdb's copy carries only in-frame clones and drops some. The sample comprises about 25,000 clones, almost 85% of which are singletons, and about 6.9% rests with the top ten. The sequence was obtained from a woman aged 60-70 years with head and neck cancer. The specimen was PBMCs. This chain connects TRBV2 to TRBJ1-5, with unresolved D. The DNA of the CDR3 is TGTGCCAGCAGTGACCGACGGTATCAGCCCCAGCATTTT. Translating it yields CASSDRRYQPQHF.